There are a few counts of the clone carrying this T cell receptor (beta chain). Its antigen remains unknown. J gave up 14 bases and V 0 bases, and 6 bases lay outside the gene matches. Per germline, CDR1 SGHRS and CDR2 YFSETQ. This CDR3 has 12 amino acids. This entry belongs to a study of somatic mutations in cytotoxic T cells in rheumatoid arthritis. Study at large: A subset of V beta antibody-stained T-cell populations was isolated by flow sorting, reaching nearly 100% purity, and this subset included V beta1+ cells that went on to TCRB sequencing.

Some clones are missing from TCRdb's copy, which holds only in-frame ones; the method was immunoSEQ multiplex PCR. The data hold about 19,000 clones, with approximately 78% observed a single time. The study, taken as a whole, reports: Nothing was done to adjust for multiple comparisons when TRBV07 showed up slightly less in rheumatoid arthritis patients. More than 20% of CD8+ cells belonged to the largest clone in about an eighth of the roughly 60 patients.

This chain connects TRBV5-1 to TRBJ1-2, with 8 bases aligning to TRBD1. The clonotype originates from an adult with rheumatoid arthritis. Input material: CD8+ T cells sorted from blood. CDR3 amino acids: CASSLGDRGLTF. The CDR3 coding sequence is TGCGCCAGCAGCTTGGGAGACAGGGGCCTTACCTTC. Based on the CDR3 plus reference TRBV5-1 and TRBJ1-2, the full variable domain is KAGVTQTPRYLIKTRGQQVTLSCSPISGHRSVSWYQQTPGQGLQFLFEYFSETQRNKGNFPGRFSGRQFSNSRSEMNVSTLELGDSALYLCASSLGDRGLTFGSGTRLTVV.